Below, 13 T cell receptor beta chains from the same sample are listed, as sequenced in a study of blood T cell repertoires in COVID-19. The method was immunoSEQ multiplex PCR; TCRdb's version includes in-frame clones alone and lacks a portion of them. The sample records approximately 140,000 clones, less than 85% being singletons. The sequenced sample was peripheral blood. The origin of the receptors is a human donor in a cohort sampled during active COVID-19.

This chain uses TRBV5-1 with TRBJ1-5, with D unresolved. CDR1 is SGHRS and CDR2 is YFSETQ in the germline V gene. Trimming took 1 base from V and 2 from J, leaving 10 bases between them. The CDR3 is made up of 15 amino acids. The CDR3 DNA reads TGCGCCAGCAGCTTGTTCTCCGGGGGCAATCAGCCCCAGCATTTT. Protein sequence: CASSLFSGGNQPQHF.

This clone was seen just once. The V and J genes are TRBV7-8 and TRBJ1-1; weak D call: TRBD1 (5 bases). The CDR3 is made up of 14 amino acids. The germline CDR1 and CDR2 sequences are SGHVS and FQNEAQ. Trimming took off 4 bases at V and 1 base at J, with 10 bases between the two ends. CDR3 region: CASSWGRQNTEAFF. The CDR3 region has the DNA TGTGCCAGCAGCTGGGGGAGGCAGAACACTGAAGCTTTCTTT. Using reference TRBV7-8 and TRBJ1-1 for the parts outside the CDR3, the full variable domain is GAGVSQSPRYKVAKRGQDVALRCDPISGHVSLFWYQQALGQGPEFLTYFQNEAQLDKSGLPSDRFFAERPEGSVSTLKIQRTQQEDSAVYLCASSWGRQNTEAFFGQGTRLTVV.

The CDR3 DNA reads as TGTGCCAGCAGCGTTCGACAGGGAATTACAGATACGCAGTATTTT. This codes for CASSVRQGITDTQYF. The V and J genes are TRBV9 and TRBJ2-3; 7 bases fit TRBD1. The V gene end was trimmed by 2 bases and the J gene end by 3 bases; junction bases not matched to a gene: 6. This CDR3 region has 15 residues. CDR1 SGDLS and CDR2 YYNGEE come from the germline V gene.

This chain connects TRBV7-9 to TRBJ1-1; unclear D gene. V dropped 7 bases and J dropped 3 bases, with 12 bases sitting between them. Germline V gene data show CDR1 as SEHNR and CDR2 as FQNEAQ (reference sequence). There are 13 residues in the CDR3. For the CDR3, the DNA is TGTGCCAGCACCACTACAGCAGACACTGAAGCTTTCTTT. As protein: CASTTTADTEAFF.

The V gene is TRBV6-5, the J gene TRBJ2-7, with D maybe TRBD1 (5 bases). Trimming removed 6 bases from V and 0 bases from J, with 12 bases in between. Germline V gives CDR1 MNHEY, CDR2 SVGAGI. The CDR3 totals 14 residues. The CDR3 coding sequence is TGTGCCAGCAGCCGACAGAGTTCCTCCTACGAGCAGTACTTC. Protein product: CASSRQSSSYEQYF.

This clone was counted a single time. V gene TRBV5-1 combines with J gene TRBJ2-7; TRBD1 aligns across 8 bases. This CDR3 is built from 15 residues. Trimming cost V 4 bases and J 0 bases; bases outside gene matches: 6. The germline V gene has CDR1 SGHRS and CDR2 YFSETQ. The DNA for the CDR3 is TGCGCCAGCAGCCCAAGGACAGGGACCTCCTACGAGCAGTACTTC. It encodes CASSPRTGTSYEQYF.

This clone was counted only a few times. The chain is built from TRBV28 and TRBJ1-2; D is perhaps TRBD1 (5 bases). CDR3 length equals 14 residues. Per the germline V gene, CDR1 is MDHEN and CDR2 is SYDVKM. The V end was cut by 7 bases, the J end by 4 bases, with 16 bases between. The CDR3 DNA sequence: TGTGCCAGCAACTCTGAGGGGAGGGGCTATGGCTACACCTTC. Translated: CASNSEGRGYGYTF.

The rearrangement uses TRBV6-2 or TRBV6-3 and TRBJ1-5; TRBD1 agrees at 9 bases. The J segment lost 2 bases and the V segment lost 6 bases, leaving 17 bases of the junction unmatched. This CDR3 is 19 amino acids long. CDR1 MNHEY and CDR2 SVGEGT come from the germline V gene. The CDR3 loop reads CASSDRPGQGLWGNQPQHF. CDR3 nucleotide sequence: TGTGCCAGCAGCGACCGACCGGGACAGGGCCTATGGGGCAATCAGCCCCAGCATTTT.

This clone was counted a single time. The chain couples TRBV5-1 to TRBJ1-4, with 7 bases that match TRBD1. Per the germline V gene, CDR1 is SGHRS and CDR2 is YFSETQ. The CDR3 runs 14 residues. Germline trimming cut 2 bases from V and 8 bases from J; bases unmatched to any gene: 6. CDR3 sequence reads: CASSFRTGREKLFF. The DNA of the CDR3 is TGCGCCAGCAGCTTCCGGACAGGACGAGAAAAACTGTTTTTT.

There are a few counts of this clone. This chain joins TRBV5-5 and TRBJ2-7; tentatively, D is TRBD1 (6 bases). The germline V gene encodes CDR1 SGHKS and CDR2 YYEKEE (reference sequence). V lost 4 bases, J lost 0 bases, and 11 bases lay in between. The CDR3 consists of 14 residues. CDR3 in DNA: TGTGCCAGCAGCCTCCGGGACAACTCCTACGAGCAGTACTTC. Protein sequence: CASSLRDNSYEQYF.

The rearrangement links TRBV11-2 to TRBJ1-2, with D tentatively TRBD1 (5 bases). In germline, CDR1 is SGHAT, CDR2 FQNNGV. Deletions cut 2 bases from V and 5 bases from J, with 15 bases between. This CDR3 has 15 amino acids. CDR3 sequence: CASSLNGGIGYGYTF. CDR3 bases: TGTGCCAGCAGCTTAAACGGGGGGATAGGATATGGCTACACCTTC.

J is TRBJ1-2 and V is TRBV6-5; 10 bases map to TRBD1. The CDR3 extends over 15 amino acids. Germline CDR1 reads MNHEY; CDR2 reads SVGAGI. Trimming took 5 bases from V and 4 from J; bases not matched to a gene: 7. CDR3 loop: CASSPRTGGVYGYTF. The CDR3 DNA sequence: TGTGCCAGCAGTCCTCGGACAGGGGGGGTCTATGGCTACACCTTC.

V is TRBV6-5 and J is TRBJ2-7, with D perhaps matching TRBD1 (5 bases). Germline-derived CDR1 and CDR2 are MNHEY and SVGAGI. V was trimmed by 8 bases and J by 4 bases, leaving 9 bases between them. This CDR3 contains 11 residues. The chain's CDR3 is CASGQGYEQYF. The CDR3 nucleotides are TGTGCCAGCGGGCAGGGATACGAGCAGTACTTC.